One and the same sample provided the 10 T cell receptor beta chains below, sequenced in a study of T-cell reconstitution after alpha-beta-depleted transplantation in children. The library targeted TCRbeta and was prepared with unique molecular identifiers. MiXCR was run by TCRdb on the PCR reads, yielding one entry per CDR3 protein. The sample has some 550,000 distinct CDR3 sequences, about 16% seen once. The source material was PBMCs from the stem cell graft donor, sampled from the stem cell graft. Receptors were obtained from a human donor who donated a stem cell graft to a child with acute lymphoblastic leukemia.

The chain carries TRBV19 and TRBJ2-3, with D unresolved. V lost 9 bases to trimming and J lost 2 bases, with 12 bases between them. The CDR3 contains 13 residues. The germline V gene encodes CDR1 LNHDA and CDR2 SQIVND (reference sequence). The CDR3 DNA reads TGTGCCAGCGGACGAGGATTCACAGATACGCAGTATTTT. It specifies CASGRGFTDTQYF.

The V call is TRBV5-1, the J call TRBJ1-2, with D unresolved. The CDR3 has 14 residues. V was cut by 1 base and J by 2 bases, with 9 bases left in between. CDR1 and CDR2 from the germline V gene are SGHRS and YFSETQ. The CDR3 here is CASSLSVYNYGYTF. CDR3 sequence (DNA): TGCGCCAGCAGCTTGTCCGTATACAACTATGGCTACACCTTC.

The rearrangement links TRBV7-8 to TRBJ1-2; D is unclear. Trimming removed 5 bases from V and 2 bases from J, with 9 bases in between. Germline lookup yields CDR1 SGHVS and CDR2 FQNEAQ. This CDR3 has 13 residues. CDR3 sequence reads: CASSRVQNYGYTF. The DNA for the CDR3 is TGTGCCAGCAGCCGCGTTCAGAACTATGGCTACACCTTC.

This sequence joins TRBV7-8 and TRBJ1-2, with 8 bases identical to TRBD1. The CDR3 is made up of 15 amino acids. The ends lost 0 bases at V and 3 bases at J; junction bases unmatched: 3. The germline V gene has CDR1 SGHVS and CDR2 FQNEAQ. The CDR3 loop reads CASSLASDRDYGYTF. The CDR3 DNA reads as TGTGCCAGCAGCTTAGCCTCGGACAGGGACTATGGCTACACCTTC.

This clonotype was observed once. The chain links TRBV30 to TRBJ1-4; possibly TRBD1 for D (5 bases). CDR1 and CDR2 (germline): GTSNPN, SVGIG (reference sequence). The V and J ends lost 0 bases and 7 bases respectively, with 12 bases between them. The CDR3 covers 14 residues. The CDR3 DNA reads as TGTGCCTGGAGTGTCGGCGGGGGAGGTGAAAAACTGTTTTTT. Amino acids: CAWSVGGGGEKLFF.

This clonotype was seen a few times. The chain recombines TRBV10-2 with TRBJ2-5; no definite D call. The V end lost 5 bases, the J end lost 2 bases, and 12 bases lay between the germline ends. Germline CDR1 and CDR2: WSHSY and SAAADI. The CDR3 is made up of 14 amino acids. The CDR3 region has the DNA TGCGCCAGCAGTCCCCCCTGGTTACAAGAGACCCAGTACTTC. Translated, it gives CASSPPWLQETQYF.

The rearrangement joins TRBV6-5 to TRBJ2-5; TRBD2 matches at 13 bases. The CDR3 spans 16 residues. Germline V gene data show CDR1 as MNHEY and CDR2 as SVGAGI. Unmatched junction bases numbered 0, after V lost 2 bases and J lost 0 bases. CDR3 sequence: CASSYGTSGNQETQYF. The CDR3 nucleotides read TGTGCCAGCAGTTACGGGACTAGCGGGAACCAAGAGACCCAGTACTTC.

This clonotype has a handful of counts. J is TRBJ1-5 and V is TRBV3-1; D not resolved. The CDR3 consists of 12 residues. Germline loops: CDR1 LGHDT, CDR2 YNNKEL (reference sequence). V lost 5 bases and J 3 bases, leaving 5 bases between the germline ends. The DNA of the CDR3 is TGTGCCAGCAGCGGTTACAATCAGCCCCAGCATTTT. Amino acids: CASSGYNQPQHF.

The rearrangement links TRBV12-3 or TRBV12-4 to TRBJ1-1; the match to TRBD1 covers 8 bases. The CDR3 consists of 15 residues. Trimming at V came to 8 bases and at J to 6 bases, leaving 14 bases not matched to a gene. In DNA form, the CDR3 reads TGTGCCAGCGGCAGGACAGGGTCTTCTAGCGCTGAAGCTTTCTTT. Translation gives CASGRTGSSSAEAFF.

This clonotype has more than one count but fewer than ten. The CDR3 coding sequence is TGCGCCAGCAGCCAAGGCCCGGTGGGAGCGGGGAAGTTCTTC. Translation: CASSQGPVGAGKFF. The chain carries TRBV4-1 and TRBJ2-1; 7 nucleotides align to TRBD2. The V gene's germline CDR1 is MGHRA and CDR2 YSYEKL. This CDR3 has 14 amino acids. V was clipped by 1 base and J by 14 bases; unmatched bases: 11.